A single sample gave rise to the 21 T cell receptor beta chains below, sequenced in a study of blood T cell repertoires in COVID-19. Data came from immunoSEQ multiplex PCR; TCRdb stores just in-frame clones and leaves some out. The sample shows 110,000 to 150,000 clones, about four fifths of them seen only once. The sample comprised peripheral blood. Source of these receptors: a human donor in a cohort sampled during active COVID-19.

V and J are TRBV19 and TRBJ1-6; no clear D gene. Trimming took 11 bases from V and 0 from J, leaving 11 bases between them. Per germline, CDR1 LNHDA and CDR2 SQIVND (reference sequence). The length of the CDR3 is 14 residues. The CDR3 coding sequence is TGTGCCCGACGGCCTAGCTCCTATAATTCACCCCTCCACTTT. It is translated as CARRPSSYNSPLHF.

In its sample, this clone was seen a few times. The V and J genes are TRBV19 and TRBJ1-4, with TRBD1 matching over 8 bases. The CDR3 consists of 15 residues. The trim removed 6 bases at V and 7 bases at J, leaving 10 bases unmatched. Germline CDR1 is LNHDA and CDR2 is SQIVND (reference sequence). The CDR3 here is CASSVTGTGREKLFF. CDR3 DNA sequence: TGTGCCAGTAGCGTTACCGGGACAGGTCGTGAAAAACTGTTTTTT.

The chain couples TRBV5-4 to TRBJ2-1; 9 nucleotides match TRBD2. The CDR3 spans 15 residues. V dropped 0 bases and J dropped 3; count of bases not matched to a gene: 1. Germline V gene sequence: CDR1 SGHNT, CDR2 YYREEE (reference sequence). The CDR3 loop reads CASSLGGGDYNEQFF. CDR3 in DNA: TGTGCCAGCAGCTTGGGCGGGGGGGACTACAATGAGCAGTTCTTC.

The chain joins TRBV25-1 to TRBJ2-1; D uncertain. Trimming cost V 6 bases and J 0 bases, with 18 bases left between them. CDR3 length equals 17 residues. Germline CDR1 MGHDK, CDR2 SYGVNS. CDR3 sequence: CASRARRNIFSYNEQFF. For the CDR3, the DNA is TGTGCCAGCAGGGCCAGGCGAAATATTTTCTCCTACAATGAGCAGTTCTTC.

In DNA form, the CDR3 reads TGTGCCAGCAGCCGGACACAGCCCGGACCCCAGGAACCAAAAGAGACCCAGTACTTC. This codes for CASSRTQPGPQEPKETQYF. The rearrangement joins TRBV3-1 (or the pseudogene TRBV3-2) to TRBJ2-5, with D tentatively TRBD1 (5 bases). The CDR3 loop spans 19 amino acids. V gave up 4 bases and J gave up 3 bases, with 27 bases separating them. Germline V lookup: CDR1 LGHDT, CDR2 YNNKEL (reference sequence).

The chain is built from TRBV19 and TRBJ1-2, with 7 bases lining up with TRBD1. The CDR3 contains 14 residues. J lost 7 bases, V lost 3 bases, and 8 bases had no gene match. CDR1 and CDR2 (germline): LNHDA, SQIVND (reference sequence). CDR3 DNA sequence: TGTGCCAGTAGTATCCCCGGACAGGCCAGTGGCTACACCTTC. Protein: CASSIPGQASGYTF.

The chain recombines TRBV23-1 with TRBJ2-7, with a possible D match to TRBD1 (6 bases). TRBV23-1 is known as an ORF, though its function is uncertain. Trimming left V 8 bases short and J 2 bases short, with 10 bases between. The CDR3 spans 12 residues. The CDR3, as DNA: TGCGCCAGCTTTACAGGGACCTACGAGCAGTACTTC. Its translation: CASFTGTYEQYF.

This clone turned up a few times. The chain is built from TRBV5-1 and TRBJ2-3, with TRBD2 identical over 11 bases. V shed 0 bases, J shed 0 bases, and the junction held 9 bases outside the gene matches. Germline lookup yields CDR1 SGHRS and CDR2 YFSETQ. CDR3 length: 19 amino acids. The CDR3 coding sequence is TGCGCCAGCAGCTTGGCCGGGACTAGCGGTGCGATTAGCACAGATACGCAGTATTTT. Translating it yields CASSLAGTSGAISTDTQYF. Drawing the rest from reference TRBV5-1 and TRBJ2-3, the complete variable domain is KAGVTQTPRYLIKTRGQQVTLSCSPISGHRSVSWYQQTPGQGLQFLFEYFSETQRNKGNFPGRFSGRQFSNSRSEMNVSTLELGDSALYLCASSLAGTSGAISTDTQYFGPGTRLTVL.

The chain couples TRBV7-2 to TRBJ1-1; D remains ambiguous. CDR1 is SGHTA and CDR2 is FQGNSA in the germline V gene. Deletions cut 3 bases from V and 0 bases from J, with 5 bases between. The CDR3 has 13 residues. The CDR3 nucleotides are TGTGCCAGCAGCTTTAACATGAACACTGAAGCTTTCTTT. Protein product: CASSFNMNTEAFF.

This chain joins TRBV7-3 and TRBJ2-3; TRBD2 agrees at 8 bases. Trimming cost V 3 bases and J 5 bases; bases outside gene matches: 7. The germline V gene encodes CDR1 SGHTA and CDR2 FQGTGA. The CDR3 is 15 residues long. The CDR3 is CASSFVGGARDTQYF. The CDR3 nucleotides are TGTGCCAGCAGCTTTGTCGGGGGGGCCCGAGATACGCAGTATTTT.

The chain links TRBV7-8 to TRBJ1-2, with 7 nucleotides matching TRBD1. Unmatched junction bases numbered 7, after V lost 6 bases and J lost 0 bases. The germline gives CDR1 SGHVS, CDR2 FQNEAQ. This CDR3 has 15 residues. The CDR3 sequence is CASRPDRVSNYGYTF. The CDR3, as DNA: TGTGCCAGCAGGCCTGACAGGGTGTCTAACTATGGCTACACCTTC.

The chain carries TRBV15 and TRBJ1-4; 9 bases line up with TRBD1. V lost 3 bases and J lost 7; bases outside the gene matches: 9. This CDR3 contains 16 residues. Germline V gene sequence: CDR1 LNHNV, CDR2 YYDKDF (reference sequence). CDR3 DNA sequence: TGTGCCACCAGCAGGCCCGGGGGGACAGGGCTTGAAAAACTGTTTTTT. It encodes CATSRPGGTGLEKLFF.

Written as DNA, the CDR3 is TGTGCCAGTAGTGTCCGGACAGGGGACAATGAGCAGTTCTTC. Protein product: CASSVRTGDNEQFF. The chain uses TRBV19 and TRBJ2-1; TRBD1 matches at 9 bases. This CDR3 has 14 residues. CDR1 and CDR2 (germline): LNHDA, SQIVND (reference sequence). V lost 5 bases and J lost 5; bases outside the gene matches: 4.

The genes are TRBV7-9 and TRBJ2-7; a possible D gene is TRBD1 (6 bases). The V end lost 5 bases, the J end lost 3 bases, and 11 bases lay between the germline ends. This CDR3 comprises 13 residues. Germline values: CDR1 SEHNR, CDR2 FQNEAQ (reference sequence). CDR3 sequence (DNA): TGTGCCAGCAGCCAGCTCAGGGGCTACGAGCAGTACTTC. This translates into CASSQLRGYEQYF.

The chain links TRBV27 to TRBJ2-1; 7 bases match TRBD1. The junction had 12 bases not matched to a gene; V was cut back by 5 bases and J by 5 bases. The CDR3 is 16 amino acids. CDR1 is MNHEY, CDR2 SMNVEV, per germline (reference sequence). Here the CDR3 reads CASSPKTGWGNNEQFF. DNA of the CDR3: TGTGCCAGCAGTCCCAAGACAGGGTGGGGTAACAATGAGCAGTTCTTC.

This chain joins TRBV3-1 (or the pseudogene TRBV3-2) and TRBJ2-2, with no clear D. Germline assignment: CDR1 LGHDT and CDR2 YNNKEL (reference sequence). There are 12 residues in the CDR3. The V end was cut by 6 bases, the J end by 2 bases, with 4 bases between. CDR3 in amino acids: CASSLNTGELFF. CDR3 bases: TGTGCCAGCAGTCTTAACACCGGGGAGCTGTTTTTT.

Written as DNA, the CDR3 is TGTGCCACCAGCAGAGATCCACAGGGTTGGAACACCGGGGAGCTGTTTTTT. Protein: CATSRDPQGWNTGELFF. The gene calls are TRBV15 and TRBJ2-2; the D gene is possibly TRBD1 (6 bases). In germline, CDR1 is LNHNV, CDR2 YYDKDF (reference sequence). Trimming removed 0 bases at V and 1 base at J, with 12 bases between. This CDR3 is built from 17 residues.

The chain joins TRBV10-3 to TRBJ2-2, with D maybe TRBD1 (6 bases). The CDR3 has 15 residues. Germline lookup yields CDR1 ENHRY and CDR2 SYGVKD. The V and J ends lost 0 bases and 5 bases respectively, with 10 bases between them. CDR3 in amino acids: CAISESSRGTGELFF. CDR3 bases: TGTGCCATCAGTGAGTCGAGCAGGGGAACCGGGGAGCTGTTTTTT.

The chain links TRBV7-3 to TRBJ2-5; 10 nucleotides align to TRBD1. The CDR3 runs to 18 residues. Looked up from germline, CDR1 is SGHTA and CDR2 is FQGTGA. V lost 5 bases to trimming and J lost 6 bases; unmatched junction nucleotides: 18. The CDR3 DNA follows: TGTGCCAGCAGCCCCACCGGGACAGGGGTTGGTCGTTTCCAGACCCAGTACTTC. Amino acid sequence: CASSPTGTGVGRFQTQYF.

The chain employs TRBV5-1 and TRBJ1-1, with D maybe TRBD1 (6 bases). The ends were cut back, 3 bases at V and 1 base at J, with 13 bases in the middle. There are 15 residues in the CDR3. Germline CDR1 SGHRS, CDR2 YFSETQ. The CDR3, as DNA: TGCGCCAGCAGCTCCCAGACAGGTGCGAACACTGAAGCTTTCTTT. Protein product: CASSSQTGANTEAFF. Combining the CDR3 with reference TRBV5-1 and TRBJ1-1 gives the whole variable domain KAGVTQTPRYLIKTRGQQVTLSCSPISGHRSVSWYQQTPGQGLQFLFEYFSETQRNKGNFPGRFSGRQFSNSRSEMNVSTLELGDSALYLCASSSQTGANTEAFFGQGTRLTVV.

This chain connects TRBV10-3 to TRBJ1-1; TRBD1 might be the D (6 bases). The CDR3 is 14 amino acids. The V end lost 0 bases, the J end lost 7 bases, and 12 bases lay between the germline ends. The germline V gene encodes CDR1 ENHRY and CDR2 SYGVKD. The CDR3: CAISESGGRGEAFF. The CDR3 DNA reads TGTGCCATCAGTGAGTCGGGGGGGCGCGGTGAAGCTTTCTTT.